This is a list of T cell receptor beta chains from one sample in a study of radiation and T cells in renal cell carcinoma. Produced via immunoSEQ multiplex PCR; TCRdb's table is partial and in-frame only. The sample holds about 140,000 clones, approximately 86% seen once. Sequences were derived from blood, sampled from a patient whose treatment included radiotherapy and nephrectomy. The receptors were sampled from a woman between 45 and 65 years old with renal cell carcinoma. The CDR3 runs from the conserved cysteine through the conserved F or W. Each record gives: V gene, J gene, CDR3 protein.

TRBV21-1	TRBJ2-7	CAREGDGRPYEQYF
TRBV28	TRBJ1-4	CASSLHREGEKLFF
TRBV5-1	TRBJ1-1	CASSKVPNTEAFF
TRBV7-2	TRBJ2-1	CASSAAGARGYNEQFF
TRBV2	TRBJ2-5	CASSKGEFQETQYF
TRBV27	TRBJ2-7	CASRGRSSYEQYF
TRBV7-2	TRBJ2-3	CASSSWTRSTDTQYF
TRBV10-3	TRBJ1-6	CAIRDRGELNSPLHF
TRBV6-1	TRBJ1-5	CASSGGTGLNQPQHF
TRBV30	TRBJ2-1	CAWSPGRIDEQFF
TRBV2	TRBJ2-2	CASSLLVSNTGELFF
TRBV7-9	TRBJ2-5	CASSLPKGSQETQYF
TRBV7-2	TRBJ1-2	CASSPPGDYGYTF
TRBV6-5	TRBJ2-2	CASTRTSGSTGELFF
TRBV5-4	TRBJ2-1	CASSFGGGLSSYNEQFF
TRBV9	TRBJ1-4	CASGVGTANEKLFF
TRBV28	TRBJ1-2	CASSPPMAYGYTF
TRBV7-2	TRBJ2-3	CASSRTTSGTDTQYF
TRBV28	TRBJ2-3	CASSEARDRYF
TRBV2	TRBJ2-7	CASSRTSGGYEQYF
TRBV5-4	TRBJ1-1	CASSLGGPGEAFF
TRBV2	TRBJ1-2	CASSEALKTGISGYTF
TRBV7-2	TRBJ2-1	CASSLAGGGNEQFF
TRBV18	TRBJ2-7	CASSNGLAGEQYF
TRBV7-2	TRBJ2-7	CASSPGGTSRYEQYF
TRBV4-1	TRBJ2-3	CASSQGRFSGLNRDTQYF
TRBV2	TRBJ1-2	CASSLESSYGYTF
TRBV7-2	TRBJ2-2	CASSLAFANGELFF
TRBV5-1	TRBJ2-7	CASSLALAGVAEQYF
TRBV28	TRBJ1-6	CASRGDRVNSPLHF
TRBV20-1	TRBJ2-7	CSANTDYEQYF
TRBV28	TRBJ2-1	CASSRQYNEQFF
TRBV7-8	TRBJ2-1	CASSPGQVGPWDFAYNEQFF
TRBV5-6	TRBJ1-2	CASSLRTYGYTF
TRBV28	TRBJ2-3	CASSPDSYTQYF
TRBV28	TRBJ2-7	CASRLGTAPAEQYF
TRBV7-3	TRBJ1-2	CASSLEHASDGYTF
TRBV6-6	TRBJ1-2	CASRGGQQGYTF
TRBV18	TRBJ2-1	CASSPLGTGKDNEQFF
TRBV6-5	TRBJ2-7	CASRAGSSYEQYF
TRBV19	TRBJ2-7	CASSIGRRDRGYEQYF
TRBV5-3	TRBJ1-5	CARSLVWDTYSNQPQHF
TRBV7-2	TRBJ2-5	CASSLSPAGEVPYF
TRBV14	TRBJ2-1	CASSQYRGEQFF
TRBV14	TRBJ1-2	CASSQDGYGYTF
TRBV28	TRBJ2-7	CASSGASVSYEQYF
TRBV7-8	TRBJ1-4	CASSSPAREKLFF
TRBV5-4	TRBJ1-2	CASRPGTGFPDYGYTF